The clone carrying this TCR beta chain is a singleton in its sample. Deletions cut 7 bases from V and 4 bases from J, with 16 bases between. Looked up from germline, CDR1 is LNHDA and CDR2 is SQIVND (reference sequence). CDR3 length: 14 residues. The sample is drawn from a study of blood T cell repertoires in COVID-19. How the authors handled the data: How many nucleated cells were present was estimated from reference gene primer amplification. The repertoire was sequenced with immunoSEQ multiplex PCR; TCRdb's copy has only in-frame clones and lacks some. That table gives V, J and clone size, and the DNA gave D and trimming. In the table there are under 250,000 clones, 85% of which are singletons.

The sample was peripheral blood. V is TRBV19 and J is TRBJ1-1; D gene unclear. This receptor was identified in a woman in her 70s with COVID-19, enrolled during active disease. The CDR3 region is CASNLGRGGTEAFF. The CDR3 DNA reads TGTGCCAGTAACCTCGGCCGGGGAGGCACTGAAGCTTTCTTT.